The 31 T cell receptor beta chains in this list originate from one sample, sequenced in a study of T cell repertoires in cytomegalovirus infection. TCRdb passed the reads through MiXCR, listing each CDR3 protein once. The data contain around 530,000 distinct CDR3 sequences, roughly 29% of them singletons. The sequenced sample was PBMCs. These receptor sequences come from a human donor in good health (CMV status not recorded). Some clones in this sample may be carry-over from other donors' samples.

This clonotype has just a few counts. The V and J genes are TRBV10-3 and TRBJ2-1; TRBD1 aligns across 8 bases. V shed 0 bases and J 0 bases; nucleotides not matched to a gene: 7. Germline CDR1 reads ENHRY; CDR2 reads SYGVKD. The CDR3 is made up of 18 amino acids. The CDR3 nucleotides are TGTGCCATCAGTGAGTCGTGGAGACAGGGGAGCTCCTACAATGAGCAGTTCTTC. Protein: CAISESWRQGSSYNEQFF.

The rearrangement uses TRBV28 and TRBJ2-2, with TRBD2 matching over 13 bases. In germline, CDR1 is MDHEN, CDR2 SYDVKM. This CDR3 has 19 amino acids. Trimming took 6 bases from V and 6 from J; bases not matched to a gene: 16. CDR3 DNA sequence: TGTGCCAGCAGCCCCTATGGACTAGCGGGAGAGGTTAGGGCCGGGGAGCTGTTTTTT. This encodes CASSPYGLAGEVRAGELFF.

The chain has TRBV19 and TRBJ1-6; D uncertain. Germline-derived CDR1 and CDR2 are LNHDA and SQIVND (reference sequence). This CDR3 contains 15 residues. Trimming took 3 bases from V and 7 from J, leaving 13 bases between them. The CDR3, as DNA: TGTGCCAGTAGTATCCAGAGGAGTGGCAATTCACCCCTCCACTTT. Its translation: CASSIQRSGNSPLHF.

CDR3 bases: TGTGCCAGCAGTTACTCGAGGCTGTCTAATGAAAAACTGTTTTTT. It codes for CASSYSRLSNEKLFF. V usage is TRBV6-5 and J usage is TRBJ1-4; D unclear. V shed 0 bases and J shed 3 bases, with 8 bases lying between them. Germline V gene lookup returns CDR1 MNHEY and CDR2 SVGAGI. This CDR3 comprises 15 residues.

In this sample, this clonotype turned up a few times. CDR3 sequence (DNA): TGTGCCAGTGCAAGGGGAGACAGGGGAGGAGAAGCTTTCTTT. Protein sequence: CASARGDRGGEAFF. The chain is built from TRBV6-5 and TRBJ1-1; TRBD1 matches at 8 bases. The CDR3 contains 14 residues. Germline loops: CDR1 MNHEY, CDR2 SVGAGI. Trimming at V came to 9 bases and at J to 8 bases, leaving 14 bases not matched to a gene.

This clonotype was counted only a few times. The V and J genes are TRBV11-3 and TRBJ2-1; D is tentatively TRBD1 or TRBD2 (5 bases each). Germline CDR1 and CDR2: SGHNT and YENEEA. CDR3 length: 15 amino acids. V lost 5 bases, J lost 9 bases, and 20 bases lay in between. The chain's CDR3 is CASSTEGILNPEQFF. The CDR3 DNA sequence: TGTGCCAGCAGCACCGAGGGGATCCTAAATCCTGAGCAGTTCTTC.

This clonotype was found many times. The gene calls are TRBV10-3 and TRBJ2-3; tentatively, D is TRBD2 (5 bases). This CDR3 is built from 15 residues. Trimming removed 8 bases from V and 0 bases from J, with 15 bases in between. The germline gives CDR1 ENHRY, CDR2 SYGVKD. DNA for the CDR3: TGTGCCATCTCCCCGGGGAAAGGCAGCACAGATACGCAGTATTTT. Translated, it gives CAISPGKGSTDTQYF.

This clonotype was seen ten or more times. The gene calls are TRBV2 and TRBJ2-3; 9 nucleotides agree with TRBD2. Germline-derived CDR1 and CDR2 are SNHLY and FYNNEI. V shed 7 bases and J 4 bases; nucleotides not matched to a gene: 9. This CDR3 spans 15 amino acids. CDR3 amino acids: CASTPAGGSADTQYF. CDR3 DNA: TGTGCCAGCACTCCGGCGGGAGGGAGCGCAGATACGCAGTATTTT.

In this sample, this clonotype turned up many times. In DNA form, the CDR3 reads TGTGCCAGCAGCTCATCCTCGGACGCCTACGAGCAGTACTTC. Translated, it gives CASSSSSDAYEQYF. This rearrangement joins TRBV7-8 to TRBJ2-7; D remains ambiguous. V lost 4 bases to trimming and J lost 2 bases, with 12 bases between them. The germline V gene has CDR1 SGHVS and CDR2 FQNEAQ. The CDR3 extends over 14 amino acids. The variable domain in full, completed from reference TRBV7-8 and TRBJ2-7, reads GAGVSQSPRYKVAKRGQDVALRCDPISGHVSLFWYQQALGQGPEFLTYFQNEAQLDKSGLPSDRFFAERPEGSVSTLKIQRTQQEDSAVYLCASSSSSDAYEQYFGPGTRLTVT.

J is TRBJ2-5 and V is TRBV9, with D tentatively TRBD1 or TRBD2 (5 bases each). Germline loops: CDR1 SGDLS, CDR2 YYNGEE. V was pared by 3 bases and J by 3 bases, with 18 bases between. CDR3 length: 16 amino acids. DNA for the CDR3: TGTGCCAGCAGCGCTAACCCCGTTAGGGGAGAAGAGACCCAGTACTTC. It codes for CASSANPVRGEETQYF.

This clonotype was observed a few times. V usage is TRBV6-1 and J usage is TRBJ1-1; TRBD1 is a possible D gene (5 bases). The CDR3 runs 13 residues. V gave up 10 bases and J gave up 3 bases, with 15 bases separating them. Per the germline V gene, CDR1 is MNHNS and CDR2 is SASEGT. CDR3 sequence (DNA): TGTGCCACACTCAGGGTCCGGGACACTGAAGCTTTCTTT. Protein sequence: CATLRVRDTEAFF.

The V call is TRBV7-6, the J call TRBJ2-1, with 7 bases that match TRBD1. V lost 5 bases, J lost 7 bases, and 11 bases stayed unmatched. CDR1 and CDR2 from the germline V gene are SGHVS and FNYEAQ. The CDR3 spans 15 residues. The CDR3 loop reads CASSRDRAPGNEQFF. The CDR3 DNA sequence: TGTGCCAGCAGCCGTGACAGGGCGCCCGGTAATGAGCAGTTCTTC. Variable domain in full (rest from reference TRBV7-6 and TRBJ2-1): GAGVSQSPRYKVTKRGQDVALRCDPISGHVSLYWYRQALGQGPEFLTYFNYEAQQDKSGLPNDRFSAERPEGSISTLTIQRTEQRDSAMYRCASSRDRAPGNEQFFGPGTRLTVL.

This clonotype has just one count. The J gene is TRBJ2-7, the V gene TRBV6-5; TRBD2 matches at 12 bases. V lost 6 bases to trimming and J lost 5 bases; unmatched junction nucleotides: 5. Germline CDR1 is MNHEY and CDR2 is SVGAGI. This CDR3 region has 14 residues. The CDR3 region is CASRLAGGPDEQYF. As DNA, the CDR3 is TGTGCCAGCAGGCTAGCGGGAGGGCCGGACGAGCAGTACTTC.

This sequence joins TRBV6-1 and TRBJ1-5; weak D call: TRBD1 (5 bases). CDR3 length: 14 residues. In germline, CDR1 is MNHNS, CDR2 SASEGT. The V end was cut by 5 bases, the J end by 6 bases, with 14 bases between. Here the CDR3 reads CASSYGTTGQPQHF. The CDR3 coding sequence is TGTGCCAGCAGTTACGGGACTACCGGTCAGCCCCAGCATTTT.

The rearrangement joins TRBV18 to TRBJ2-2; either TRBD1 or TRBD2 may fit D (5 bases each). The CDR3 has 16 residues. Germline V CDR1 and CDR2: KGHSH, LQKENI. V gave up 2 bases and J gave up 1 base, with 11 bases separating them. The CDR3 DNA reads as TGTGCCAGCTCACCAAGAATGGGACGGAACACCGGGGAGCTGTTTTTT. Its translation is CASSPRMGRNTGELFF. The full variable domain, with the rest looked up from reference TRBV18 and TRBJ2-2, is NAGVMQNPRHLVRRRGQEARLRCSPMKGHSHVYWYRQLPEEGLKFMVYLQKENIIDESGMPKERFSAEFPKEGPSILRIQQVVRGDSAAYFCASSPRMGRNTGELFFGEGSRLTVL.

This clonotype was counted ten times or more. This chain joins TRBV7-2 and TRBJ2-1, with TRBD2 identical over 12 bases. The CDR3 contains 19 residues. In germline, CDR1 is SGHTA, CDR2 FQGNSA. The V segment lost 5 bases and the J segment 4 bases; nucleotides outside the gene matches: 15. CDR3 residues: CASSPNTLIGLAGYNEQFF. The DNA for the CDR3 is TGTGCCAGCAGCCCTAATACCCTGATAGGACTAGCGGGGTACAATGAGCAGTTCTTC.

This clonotype has a count of ten or more. J is TRBJ2-1 and V is TRBV7-2, with 12 bases lining up with TRBD2. The CDR3 extends over 15 amino acids. The V gene's germline CDR1 is SGHTA and CDR2 FQGNSA. With 7 bases clipped from V and 7 bases from J, the junction kept 8 bases outside the gene matches. The CDR3 protein is CASKASGRATNEQFF. CDR3 nucleotide sequence: TGTGCCAGCAAGGCTAGCGGGAGGGCCACTAATGAGCAGTTCTTC.

This clonotype occurred once. This chain uses TRBV4-1 with TRBJ2-2, with D tentatively TRBD1 (5 bases). V lost 1 base to trimming and J lost 2 bases, with 17 bases between them. There are 18 residues in the CDR3. The germline V gene encodes CDR1 MGHRA and CDR2 YSYEKL. In nucleotides, the CDR3 is TGCGCCAGCAGCCAAGCCCGTTTCGGACAAGAAAACACCGGGGAGCTGTTTTTT. Translation: CASSQARFGQENTGELFF.

This clonotype has more than one count but fewer than ten. This chain uses TRBV11-3 with TRBJ1-5; tentative D call: TRBD1 (5 bases). V shed 1 base and J shed 3 bases, with 10 bases lying between them. CDR1 and CDR2 from the germline V gene are SGHNT and YENEEA. The CDR3 loop spans 15 amino acids. The DNA of the CDR3 is TGTGCCAGCAGCTTAGGAGGGGACCTCAATCAGCCCCAGCATTTT. This translates into CASSLGGDLNQPQHF.

This clonotype was counted ten times or more. V is TRBV7-3 and J is TRBJ2-2; unclear D gene. Germline lookup yields CDR1 SGHTA and CDR2 FQGTGA. The length of the CDR3 is 13 residues. V was shortened by 3 bases and J by 4 bases, with 6 bases between the two germline ends. CDR3 residues: CASSFSSTGELFF. Here the CDR3 DNA reads TGTGCCAGCAGCTTTAGTAGCACCGGGGAGCTGTTTTTT.

This clonotype was seen once. The rearrangement links TRBV12-3 or TRBV12-4 to TRBJ1-1; D gene ambiguous. The V end lost 3 bases, the J end lost 5 bases, and 7 bases lay between the germline ends. The CDR3 runs to 12 residues. The CDR3 spells CASSFTPTEAFF. The CDR3 coding sequence is TGTGCCAGCAGTTTCACCCCGACTGAAGCTTTCTTT.

The chain links TRBV25-1 to TRBJ1-1; tentative D call: TRBD1 (5 bases). V lost 4 bases and J 0 bases, leaving 9 bases between the germline ends. The length of the CDR3 is 14 residues. Germline V lookup: CDR1 MGHDK, CDR2 SYGVNS. The CDR3 DNA reads as TGTGCCAGCAGTGTTACAGGAATGAACACTGAAGCTTTCTTT. Translating it yields CASSVTGMNTEAFF.

CDR3 loop: CASSPLRNEQFF. The CDR3 nucleotides read TGTGCCAGCAGCCCACTGAGGAATGAGCAGTTCTTC. This chain uses TRBV7-9 with TRBJ2-1; D remains ambiguous. The V and J ends lost 5 bases and 7 bases respectively, with 9 bases between them. CDR1 is SEHNR, CDR2 FQNEAQ, per germline (reference sequence). CDR3 length equals 12 residues.

V and J are TRBV12-3 or TRBV12-4 and TRBJ2-6; D is unresolved. Trimming took 2 bases from V and 0 from J, leaving 20 bases between them. CDR3 length: 20 residues. CDR3 in DNA: TGTGCCAGCAGTTTAACTCGATCCCGGGCAGCCCGCTCTGGGGCCAACGTCCTGACTTTC. As protein: CASSLTRSRAARSGANVLTF.

This chain joins TRBV25-1 and TRBJ2-1; D could derive from TRBD1 or TRBD2 (6 bases each). There are 15 residues in the CDR3. CDR1 and CDR2 from the germline V gene are MGHDK and SYGVNS. V lost 3 bases, J lost 9 bases, and 18 bases lay in between. This CDR3 reads CASSEPGTGTTEQFF. For the CDR3, the DNA is TGTGCCAGCAGTGAGCCCGGGACTGGGACAACTGAGCAGTTCTTC.

This clonotype has only a few counts. This sequence joins TRBV20-1 and TRBJ2-7; 10 nucleotides match TRBD2. Germline V gene lookup returns CDR1 DFQATT and CDR2 SNEGSKA (reference sequence). After removal of 5 bases from V and 6 bases from J, the junction contained 7 bases not matched to a gene. The CDR3 contains 13 residues. The CDR3 DNA is TGCAGTGCTCAGGCTAGCGGGAGCAGCGAGCAGTACGTC. Residues: CSAQASGSSEQYV.

This clonotype was counted ten times or more. This chain links TRBV28 with TRBJ2-5; weak D call: TRBD1 (11 bases). V was cut by 4 bases and J by 5 bases, with 35 bases left in between. This CDR3 is 21 amino acids long. Germline-derived CDR1 and CDR2 are MDHEN and SYDVKM. The CDR3 DNA follows: TGTGCCAGCAGTTATCGGACAGGGGGCTTTCAGGCTAGCGGGAGTAGGGAGACCCAGTACTTC. This encodes CASSYRTGGFQASGSRETQYF.

This chain links TRBV29-1 with TRBJ1-2; D not certain. V was trimmed by 0 bases and J by 3 bases, leaving 11 bases between them. The germline V gene encodes CDR1 SQVTM and CDR2 ANQGSEA. The CDR3 has 14 residues. In DNA, the CDR3 is TGCAGCGTTGAAGATGGTGCGGGGTACTATGGCTACACCTTC. Its protein is CSVEDGAGYYGYTF.

V usage is TRBV11-2 and J usage is TRBJ2-5, with 10 bases lining up with TRBD2. The junction had 14 bases not matched to a gene; V was cut back by 1 base and J by 6 bases. The CDR3 has 18 amino acids. In germline, CDR1 is SGHAT, CDR2 FQNNGV. The CDR3 loop reads CASSLVGRLLAGSQTQYF. In DNA, the CDR3 is TGTGCCAGCAGCTTAGTGGGACGGTTACTAGCGGGGAGTCAGACCCAGTACTTC.

The J gene is TRBJ1-5, the V gene TRBV30; D is uncertain. The length of the CDR3 is 11 residues. Germline-derived CDR1 and CDR2 are GTSNPN and SVGIG (reference sequence). V lost 5 bases and J lost 4, with 6 bases in between. The CDR3 nucleotides are TGTGCCTGGTTAGGAAATCAGCCCCAGCATTTT. This encodes CAWLGNQPQHF.

This chain joins TRBV29-1 and TRBJ2-5; 7 bases agree with TRBD2. This CDR3 is 14 amino acids long. Germline CDR1 SQVTM, CDR2 ANQGSEA. V was pared by 4 bases and J by 2 bases, with 7 bases of the junction left unmatched. The CDR3 reads CSVVGASGQETQYF. CDR3 coding DNA: TGCAGCGTTGTTGGGGCTAGCGGTCAAGAGACCCAGTACTTC.